Following are 13 T cell receptor beta chains from one sample sequenced in a study of CD8 T cells in Susac syndrome. RNA amounts of roughly 0.45 to 1 ug underwent reverse transcription with random hexamers. MiXCR, applied by TCRdb to the immunoSEQ multiplex PCR reads, yields one record per CDR3 protein. This sample has about 71,000 distinct CDR3 sequences, with roughly 95% found just once. Sequencing was carried out using CD4+ T cells from PBMCs. These receptors came from a human donor with multiple sclerosis.

The chain links TRBV19 to TRBJ2-6; 13 bases map to TRBD2. There are 18 residues in the CDR3. Unmatched junction bases numbered 5, after V lost 5 bases and J lost 1 base. Germline-derived CDR1 and CDR2 are LNHDA and SQIVND (reference sequence). CDR3 bases: TGTGCCAGTAGTCTGAGGACTAGCGGGGGATCTGGGGCCAACGTCCTGACTTTC. Translated, it gives CASSLRTSGGSGANVLTF.

Only one count was recorded for this clonotype. The chain links TRBV5-1 to TRBJ2-1, with 10 bases fitting TRBD2. CDR1 is SGHRS and CDR2 is YFSETQ in the germline V gene. The CDR3 has 16 residues. The V segment lost 4 bases and the J segment 7 bases; nucleotides outside the gene matches: 11. The CDR3 nucleotides are TGCGCCAGCAGCACATCCGGGACTAGCGCCGTGAATGAGCAGTTCTTC. Protein: CASSTSGTSAVNEQFF.

The chain recombines TRBV5-1 with TRBJ2-3, with D unclear. V was pared by 4 bases and J by 0 bases, with 15 bases between. Per the germline V gene, CDR1 is SGHRS and CDR2 is YFSETQ. CDR3 length: 16 residues. The CDR3 is CASSPFPDPSTDTQYF. The CDR3 region has the DNA TGCGCCAGCAGCCCTTTTCCGGACCCAAGCACAGATACGCAGTATTTT.

V usage is TRBV2 and J usage is TRBJ2-2, with unresolved D. Germline V lookup: CDR1 SNHLY, CDR2 FYNNEI. This CDR3 has 14 amino acids. Deletions cut 7 bases from V and 0 bases from J, with 9 bases between. The DNA of the CDR3 is TGTGCCAGCATGGCAGGCCCGAACACCGGGGAGCTGTTTTTT. Encoded protein: CASMAGPNTGELFF.

The chain employs TRBV12-3 or TRBV12-4 and TRBJ1-3; no reliable D call. The CDR3 totals 13 residues. The V end lost 6 bases, the J end lost 4 bases, and 10 bases lay between the germline ends. The CDR3, as DNA: TGTGCCAGCAGCCGCGCCGTCGGAAACACCATATATTTT. Protein sequence: CASSRAVGNTIYF.

The chain is built from TRBV7-2 and TRBJ2-3, with 11 bases matching TRBD2. The germline V gene has CDR1 SGHTA and CDR2 FQGNSA. V lost 9 bases, J lost 1 base, and 3 bases stayed unmatched. The CDR3 runs 14 residues. CDR3 loop: CARTSGGRTDTQYF. CDR3 nucleotide sequence: TGTGCCAGAACTAGCGGGGGCCGCACAGATACGCAGTATTTT.

The chain employs TRBV20-1 and TRBJ1-5, with a tentative D call TRBD1 (5 bases). The CDR3 extends over 15 amino acids. Germline V gives CDR1 DFQATT, CDR2 SNEGSKA (reference sequence). V was trimmed by 0 bases and J by 0 bases, leaving 9 bases between them. The CDR3 sequence: CSARETTVSNQPQHF. CDR3 bases: TGCAGTGCTAGAGAAACGACAGTTAGCAATCAGCCCCAGCATTTT.

This chain joins TRBV28 and TRBJ2-4; 9 nucleotides line up with TRBD1. The V gene's germline CDR1 is MDHEN and CDR2 SYDVKM. This CDR3 has 14 amino acids. V was clipped by 4 bases and J by 9 bases; unmatched bases: 7. CDR3 sequence: CASSSSGTGSIQYF. CDR3 DNA: TGTGCCAGCAGTTCATCCGGGACAGGGTCCATTCAGTACTTC.

CDR3 nucleotides: TGCAGTGCTAGAGACCCGGGACTTGGGGAAGAGACCCAGTACTTC. Amino acid sequence: CSARDPGLGEETQYF. The chain uses TRBV20-1 and TRBJ2-5, with D perhaps matching TRBD2 (6 bases). The V and J ends lost 0 bases and 3 bases respectively, with 14 bases between them. CDR1 is DFQATT and CDR2 is SNEGSKA in the germline V gene (reference sequence). The CDR3 contains 15 residues.

The chain carries TRBV13 and TRBJ1-3; D not resolved. V was pared by 0 bases and J by 0 bases, with 6 bases between. The V gene's germline CDR1 is PRHDT and CDR2 FYEKMQ (reference sequence). This CDR3 spans 15 amino acids. DNA for the CDR3: TGTGCCAGCAGCTTAGGACGGTACTCTGGAAACACCATATATTTT. The encoded protein is CASSLGRYSGNTIYF. Supplemented by reference TRBV13 and TRBJ1-3, the full variable domain reads AAGVIQSPRHLIKEKRETATLKCYPIPRHDTVYWYQQGPGQDPQFLISFYEKMQSDKGSIPDRFSAQQFSDYHSELNMSSLELGDSALYFCASSLGRYSGNTIYFGEGSWLTVV.

The chain recombines TRBV6-5 with TRBJ2-7; D is possibly TRBD1 (5 bases). This CDR3 comprises 15 residues. V was pared by 3 bases and J by 4 bases, with 16 bases between. The germline V gene encodes CDR1 MNHEY and CDR2 SVGAGI. CDR3 sequence reads: CASSYRRAVGYEQYF. CDR3 sequence (DNA): TGTGCCAGCAGTTATCGCAGGGCCGTCGGGTACGAGCAGTACTTC.

The genes are TRBV10-3 and TRBJ1-4; TRBD1 is a possible D gene (5 bases). The CDR3 is made up of 14 amino acids. The V and J ends lost 3 bases and 3 bases respectively, with 8 bases between them. CDR1 ENHRY and CDR2 SYGVKD come from the germline V gene. CDR3 DNA sequence: TGTGCCATCAGTGATCAGGGACCTAATGAAAAACTGTTTTTT. Its translation: CAISDQGPNEKLFF.

The V gene is TRBV3-1, the J gene TRBJ2-5; the D gene is possibly TRBD2 (6 bases). The CDR3 is 15 residues long. Trimming removed 0 bases at V and 1 base at J, with 9 bases between. In germline, CDR1 is LGHDT, CDR2 YNNKEL (reference sequence). As DNA, the CDR3 is TGTGCCAGCAGCCAAGAGAGGAGGGGCCAAGAGACCCAGTACTTC. Translating gives CASSQERRGQETQYF.